This TCR beta chain was captured in a study of regulatory T cells in long-lasting Graves disease. Background on the study: Patients with new Graves' disease had used antithyroid drugs below 3 months.

CDR1 SGHRS and CDR2 YFSETQ come from the germline V gene. The length of the CDR3 is 15 residues. The ends lost 2 bases at V and 6 bases at J; junction bases unmatched: 4. As for this clonotype: The antigen is undetermined.

As for time point: newly diagnosed GD, antithyroid drugs for less than 3 months. PBMC RNA served as the TCR library source. Combining iRepertoire HTBI primers with Arm-PCR of CDR3 regions, the authors built TCR beta libraries. TCRdb used MiXCR to reprocess the multiplex PCR reads, holding one entry per CDR3 protein. This sample has approximately 490,000 distinct CDR3 sequences, with around 15% found just once. General study findings and limits: A greater number of public clonotypes (about 2,900) was shared by persistent patients than by new patients (just over 950).

These data also featured in a second study, about T cells in Graves' hyperthyroidism and ophthalmopathy.

This sequence joins TRBV5-1 and TRBJ2-1; 11 bases fit TRBD2. This TCR was recovered from a man aged 40-55 years with Graves disease. Material: peripheral blood mononuclear cells (PBMCs), obtained at new diagnosis, from a patient treated with antithyroid drugs. CDR3 nucleotide sequence: TGCGCCAGCAGCTTAGGGACTAGCGGAGCCAATGAGCAGTTCTTC. This codes for CASSLGTSGANEQFF.